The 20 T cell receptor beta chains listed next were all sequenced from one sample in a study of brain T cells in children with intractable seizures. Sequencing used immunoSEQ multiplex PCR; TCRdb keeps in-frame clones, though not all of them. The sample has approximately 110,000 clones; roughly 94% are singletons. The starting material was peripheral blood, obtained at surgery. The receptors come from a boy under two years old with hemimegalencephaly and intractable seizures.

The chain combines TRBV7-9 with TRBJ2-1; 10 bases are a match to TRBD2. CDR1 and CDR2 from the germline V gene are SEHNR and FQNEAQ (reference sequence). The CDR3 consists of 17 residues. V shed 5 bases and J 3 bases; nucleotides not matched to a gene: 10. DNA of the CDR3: TGTGCCAGCAGCCTTCTCTACGGGACTAGCGTCTACAATGAGCAGTTCTTC. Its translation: CASSLLYGTSVYNEQFF.

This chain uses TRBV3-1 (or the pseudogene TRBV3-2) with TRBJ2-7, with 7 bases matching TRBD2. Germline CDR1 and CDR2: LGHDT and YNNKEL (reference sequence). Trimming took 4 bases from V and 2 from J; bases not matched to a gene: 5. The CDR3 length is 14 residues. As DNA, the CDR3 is TGTGCCAGCAGCCGGGGGGGACGACCCTACGAGCAGTACTTC. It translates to CASSRGGRPYEQYF.

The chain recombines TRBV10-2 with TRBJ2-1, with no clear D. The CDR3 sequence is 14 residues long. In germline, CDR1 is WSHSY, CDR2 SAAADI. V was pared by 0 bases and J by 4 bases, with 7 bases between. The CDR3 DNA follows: TGCGCCAGCAGTGAGTCGTGGGGTTACAATGAGCAGTTCTTC. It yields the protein CASSESWGYNEQFF.

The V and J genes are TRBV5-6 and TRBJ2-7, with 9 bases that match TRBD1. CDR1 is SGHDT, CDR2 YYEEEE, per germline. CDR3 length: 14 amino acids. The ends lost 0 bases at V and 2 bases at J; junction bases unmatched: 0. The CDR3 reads CASSLGTGAYEQYF. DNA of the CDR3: TGTGCCAGCAGCTTGGGGACAGGGGCCTACGAGCAGTACTTC. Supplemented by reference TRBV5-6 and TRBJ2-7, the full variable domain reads DAGVTQSPTHLIKTRGQQVTLRCSPKSGHDTVSWYQQALGQGPQFIFQYYEEEERQRGNFPDRFSGHQFPNYSSELNVNALLLGDSALYLCASSLGTGAYEQYFGPGTRLTVT.

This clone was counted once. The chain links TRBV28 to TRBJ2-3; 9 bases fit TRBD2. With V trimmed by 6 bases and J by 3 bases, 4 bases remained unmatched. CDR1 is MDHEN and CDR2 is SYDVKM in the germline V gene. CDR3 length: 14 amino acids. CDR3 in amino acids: CASRRAGGTDTQYF. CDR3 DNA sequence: TGTGCCAGCAGAAGAGCGGGAGGAACAGATACGCAGTATTTT.

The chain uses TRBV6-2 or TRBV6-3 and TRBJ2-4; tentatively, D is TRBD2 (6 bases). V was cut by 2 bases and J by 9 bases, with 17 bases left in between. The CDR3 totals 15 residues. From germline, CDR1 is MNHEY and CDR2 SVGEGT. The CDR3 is CASSYRTTWGVIQYF. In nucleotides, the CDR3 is TGTGCCAGCAGTTACCGGACTACCTGGGGGGTCATTCAGTACTTC.

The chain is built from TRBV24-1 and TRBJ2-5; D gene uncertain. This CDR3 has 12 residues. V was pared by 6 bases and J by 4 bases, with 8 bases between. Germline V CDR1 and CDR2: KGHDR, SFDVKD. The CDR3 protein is CATSRSRETQYF. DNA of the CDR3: TGTGCCACCAGTCGGTCCAGAGAGACCCAGTACTTC.

The DNA of the CDR3 is TGTGCCAGCAGCTTAGCGGGACGACACCCTAACTATGGCTACACCTTC. This encodes CASSLAGRHPNYGYTF. The chain links TRBV11-2 to TRBJ1-2, with D possibly TRBD1 on 5 matching bases. The CDR3 has 16 amino acids. Germline values: CDR1 SGHAT, CDR2 FQNNGV. The germline V and J ends were trimmed by 1 base and 0 bases, with 12 bases remaining between them.

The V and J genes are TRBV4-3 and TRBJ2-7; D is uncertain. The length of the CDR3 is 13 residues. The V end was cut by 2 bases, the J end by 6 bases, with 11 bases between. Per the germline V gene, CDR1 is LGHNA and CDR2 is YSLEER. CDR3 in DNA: TGCGCCAGCAGCCAAAAAGCCCCCGGCGAGCAGTACTTC. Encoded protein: CASSQKAPGEQYF.

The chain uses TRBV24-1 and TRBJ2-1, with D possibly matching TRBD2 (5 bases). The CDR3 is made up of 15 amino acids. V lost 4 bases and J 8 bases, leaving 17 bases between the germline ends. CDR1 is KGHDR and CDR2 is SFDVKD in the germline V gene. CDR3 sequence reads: CATSDFGLDGDEQFF. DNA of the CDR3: TGTGCCACCAGTGACTTCGGACTGGACGGGGATGAGCAGTTCTTC.

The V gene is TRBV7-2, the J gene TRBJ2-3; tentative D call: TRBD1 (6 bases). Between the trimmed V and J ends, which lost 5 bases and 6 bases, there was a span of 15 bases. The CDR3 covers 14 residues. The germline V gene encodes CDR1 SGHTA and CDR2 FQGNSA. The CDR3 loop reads CASSLGLGADTQYF. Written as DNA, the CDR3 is TGTGCCAGCAGCCTCGGACTGGGGGCCGATACGCAGTATTTT.

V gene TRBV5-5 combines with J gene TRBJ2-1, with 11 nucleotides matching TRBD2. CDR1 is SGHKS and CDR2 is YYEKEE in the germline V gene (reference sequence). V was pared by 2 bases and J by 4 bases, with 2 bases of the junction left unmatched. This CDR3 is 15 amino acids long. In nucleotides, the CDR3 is TGTGCCAGCAGCTTTAGACTAGCGGGGTACAATGAGCAGTTCTTC. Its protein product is CASSFRLAGYNEQFF.

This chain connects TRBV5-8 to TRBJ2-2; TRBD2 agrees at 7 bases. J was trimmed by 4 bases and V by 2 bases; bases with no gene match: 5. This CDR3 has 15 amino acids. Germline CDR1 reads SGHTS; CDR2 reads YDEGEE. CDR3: CASSFRASGTGELFF. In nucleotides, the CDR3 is TGTGCCAGCAGCTTTAGGGCTAGCGGCACCGGGGAGCTGTTTTTT.

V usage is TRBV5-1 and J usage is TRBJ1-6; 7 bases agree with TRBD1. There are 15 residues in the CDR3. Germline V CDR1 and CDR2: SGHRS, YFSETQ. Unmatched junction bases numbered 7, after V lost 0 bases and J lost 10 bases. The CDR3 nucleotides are TGCGCCAGCAGCTTGGGGCCCGACAGGGACTCACCCCTCCACTTT. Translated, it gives CASSLGPDRDSPLHF.

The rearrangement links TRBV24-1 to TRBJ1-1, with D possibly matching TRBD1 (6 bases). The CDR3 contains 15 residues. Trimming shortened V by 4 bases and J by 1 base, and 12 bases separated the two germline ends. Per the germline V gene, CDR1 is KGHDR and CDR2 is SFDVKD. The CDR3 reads CATSDHREGNTEAFF. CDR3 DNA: TGTGCCACCAGTGACCACAGGGAGGGGAACACTGAAGCTTTCTTT.

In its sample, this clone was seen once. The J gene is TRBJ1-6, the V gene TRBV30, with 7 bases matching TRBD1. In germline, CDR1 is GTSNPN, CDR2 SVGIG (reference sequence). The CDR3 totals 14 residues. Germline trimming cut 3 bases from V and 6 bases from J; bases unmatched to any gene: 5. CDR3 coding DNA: TGTGCCTGGAGGGACGACAGGGTTAATTCACCCCTCCACTTT. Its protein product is CAWRDDRVNSPLHF.

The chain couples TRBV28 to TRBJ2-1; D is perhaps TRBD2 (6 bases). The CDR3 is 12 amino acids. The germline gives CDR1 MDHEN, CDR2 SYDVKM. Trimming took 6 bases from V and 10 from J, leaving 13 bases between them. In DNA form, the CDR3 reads TGTGCCAGCAGGGGCGCGGGGAACGAGCAGTTCTTC. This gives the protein CASRGAGNEQFF.

The CDR3 sequence: CAWSYAQYEQYF. The CDR3 nucleotides read TGTGCCTGGAGTTACGCCCAGTACGAGCAGTACTTC. The chain combines TRBV30 with TRBJ2-7; D gene uncertain. The V and J ends lost 2 bases and 4 bases respectively, with 9 bases between them. Germline-derived CDR1 and CDR2 are GTSNPN and SVGIG (reference sequence). The CDR3 runs to 12 residues.

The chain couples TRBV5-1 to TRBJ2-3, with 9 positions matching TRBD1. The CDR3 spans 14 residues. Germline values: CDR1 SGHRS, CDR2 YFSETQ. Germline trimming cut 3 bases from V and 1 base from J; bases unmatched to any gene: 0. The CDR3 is CASSYRGRTDTQYF. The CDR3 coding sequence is TGCGCCAGCAGCTACAGGGGGCGCACAGATACGCAGTATTTT. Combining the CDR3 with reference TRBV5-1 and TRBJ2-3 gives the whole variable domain KAGVTQTPRYLIKTRGQQVTLSCSPISGHRSVSWYQQTPGQGLQFLFEYFSETQRNKGNFPGRFSGRQFSNSRSEMNVSTLELGDSALYLCASSYRGRTDTQYFGPGTRLTVL.

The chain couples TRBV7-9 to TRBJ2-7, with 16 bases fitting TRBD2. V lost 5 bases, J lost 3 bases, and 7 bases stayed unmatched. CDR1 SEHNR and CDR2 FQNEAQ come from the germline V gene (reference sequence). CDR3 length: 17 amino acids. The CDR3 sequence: CASSPRGLAGGNYEQYF. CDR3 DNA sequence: TGTGCCAGCAGCCCAAGGGGACTAGCGGGAGGGAACTACGAGCAGTACTTC.